The 5 T cell receptor beta chains below were found in one sample sequenced in a study of vaccination effects on CD4 cells after COVID-19. TCRdb's table, derived via immunoSEQ multiplex PCR, lists solely in-frame clones and lacks some. Of tens of thousands of clones in the sample, more than 75% were seen once. Prior to sequencing, the ViraFEST assay stimulated PBMC with viral peptide pools, which expanded the antigen-specific CD4+ T cells. At the end of more than 8 days of culture, CD4+ T cells were isolated. Having tested negative for nucleocapsid antibodies, the vaccine recipients showed no prior SARS-CoV-2 infection. No antigens are known for them. Sequencing used CD4+ T cells from PBMCs cultured with HCoV-OC43 spike peptides, obtained before COVID-19 vaccination. Subset of the sample: HCoV-OC43 spike overlapping peptide pool stimulation. The receptors here all came from a human donor who received a COVID-19 vaccine.

The J gene is TRBJ2-3, the V gene TRBV29-1; perhaps D is TRBD1 or TRBD2 (5 bases each). The CDR3 spans 13 residues. CDR1 SQVTM and CDR2 ANQGSEA come from the germline V gene. Trimming stripped 7 bases from V and 1 base from J, with 12 bases between. The CDR3 here is CSDRGEGTDTQYF. CDR3 in DNA: TGCAGCGATAGGGGAGAGGGCACAGATACGCAGTATTTT.

The CDR3 loop is CASRTDLGVYEQYV. CDR3 in DNA: TGTGCCAGTAGGACGGACTTGGGAGTTTACGAGCAGTACGTC. The genes are TRBV19 and TRBJ2-7, with a weak D call TRBD2 (5 bases). V lost 6 bases, J lost 4 bases, and 16 bases lay in between. The germline V gene has CDR1 LNHDA and CDR2 SQIVND (reference sequence). The CDR3 is 14 residues long.

CDR3 in amino acids: CASSVQGSNQPQHF. CDR3 nucleotides: TGTGCCAGCAGTGTCCAGGGGAGCAATCAGCCCCAGCATTTT. This chain links TRBV2 with TRBJ1-5; maybe TRBD1 (6 bases). Per germline, CDR1 SNHLY and CDR2 FYNNEI. CDR3 length: 14 amino acids. Trimming removed 4 bases from V and 1 base from J, with 8 bases in between.

This clone appeared once. The chain employs TRBV20-1 and TRBJ2-2; D unresolved. CDR3 size: 14 residues. Germline CDR1 is DFQATT and CDR2 is SNEGSKA (reference sequence). The V end lost 3 bases, the J end lost 1 base, and 9 bases lay between the germline ends. The CDR3 DNA is TGCAGTGCTAGTAGTCAGCTGAACACCGGGGAGCTGTTTTTT. Residues: CSASSQLNTGELFF.

The J gene is TRBJ2-5, the V gene TRBV4-3, with D possibly being TRBD1 (7 bases). CDR1 is LGHNA and CDR2 is YSLEER in the germline V gene. V was cut by 3 bases and J by 4 bases, with 12 bases left in between. CDR3 length: 14 amino acids. The DNA for the CDR3 is TGCGCCAGCAGCCATAACAGGGGAGGAGAGACCCAGTACTTC. Residues: CASSHNRGGETQYF.